This TCR beta chain was found in a study of blood T cells in healthy people across ages (dated by TCRdb to between 2015 and 2016). In terms of the full investigation: In model experiments, template switching captured about one uniquely barcoded TCR beta cDNA molecule for every two T cells. Using deep sequencing normalized with unique cDNA molecular identifiers, the study measured how TCR beta repertoire diversity changes with age. The donors were split into four age groups: young (average 16 years), middle-aged (roughly 39), aged (more than 60) and long-lived (under 85). Donors of different ages were randomly distributed across sequencing lanes to avoid experimental bias. For two donors (one aged 18 to 30 and one aged 80 or older), the study analyzed two additional independent replicas of 1 million unique cDNA reads from the same blood draw. On the study overall, not on this receptor specifically: As age increased, observed TCR beta diversity per million T cells dropped in a roughly linear way, and a significant reduction was already evident by age 40. A strong correlation was found between observed TCR beta diversity and the percentage of naive T cells measured by flow cytometry. Because the CMV infection status of the donors was unknown, age-related changes in expanded clonotypes may potentially have been confounded. The long-lived group showed more naive CD4+ T cells, fewer expanded clones and increased TCR diversity than the aged group, suggesting age selection. Since profiling was done on bulk unsorted PBMCs, naive and antigen-experienced compartments could not be conclusively compared. Estimates of total diversity from one million sequenced T cells were regarded as lower bounds and underestimates.

This clonotype was counted between two and nine times. It lacks a known antigen. No qualities accompany the bases; no much larger clone lies one base away. Libraries were prepared through 5' RACE. Reads for this sample came from an Illumina HiSeq 2500. A second about 7 to 12 cycle PCR used a sample-barcoded 5' primer and a J-beta primer mix. A unique molecular identifier was introduced onto each TCR beta cDNA molecule by a template-switch 5' adaptor carrying 12 random nucleotides. At least 2.5 million CDR3-containing paired-end reads were obtained from each sample. All of the RNA was converted into first-strand cDNA using the Mint cDNA synthesis kit, with a TRBC-specific oligonucleotide serving as the primer. Following uracil-DNA glycosylase treatment, a first 18-cycle PCR with universal primers M1SS and BC2_uni_R was performed on all cDNA. The study's processing was this. For normalization, 1 million high-quality reads were randomly selected from each sample, with every read carrying a distinct molecular identifier. Reads sharing molecular identifiers were discarded rather than binned into consensus sequences. CDR3 identification, clonotype clustering and error correction used MiTCR with a Q25 quality threshold and the strictest error-elimination algorithm. A nonparametric unseen species model using Euler transformation provided a lower-bound estimate of total TCR beta diversity. Starting from the raw public reads, TCRdb applied fastp trimming at Q25, assembled clones with MiXCR and retained in-frame beta chains. Each entry merges the rows of one CDR3 protein and shows their most common DNA and genes. The V and J calls were not made by the authors but by TCRdb's processing. This sample lists roughly 1,700,000 distinct CDR3 sequences; roughly 30% were detected once. The ten most abundant clones make up 7.7% of the sample.

Systemically healthy Caucasian individuals from Russia, some 36 in total and aged about 6 to 95 years, were included as donors. Around 10 milliliters of peripheral blood were collected from each donor into EDTA-treated Vacutainer tubes. Ficoll-Paque density-gradient centrifugation was used to isolate PBMCs, with at least 6.5 million per sample. Total RNA, at least 6 micrograms per sample, was extracted from PBMCs with Trizol reagent. For every donor, flow cytometry on a PBMC aliquot measured the percentage of naive CD45RAhigh/CD27high T cells. Trimming costs V 0 bases and J 7 bases, and their ends lie 10 bases apart. For CDR1 and CDR2, the germline V gene lists SGHTA and FQGTGA. From its cysteine to its phenylalanine, the CDR3 spans 15 amino acids. The retained sequence is limited to the CDR3, 45 bases, with the frame set at the first base.

This TCR was sampled from a woman in her 30s in good health. Rearrangement joined TRBV7-3 to TRBJ1-6, with TRBD1 as a weak D call on 5 bases. Material for sequencing was blood. Here the CDR3 is given as CASSLTRGKNSPLHF. The DNA sequence is TGTGCCAGCAGCTTAACCCGGGGCAAGAATTCACCCCTCCACTTT.